These 7 T cell receptor beta chains originate from one sample sequenced in a study of CD8 T cells in ankylosing spondylitis. Study-level results: A TCR beta motif made of eight highly homologous variants seemed typical of ankylosing spondylitis blood.

TCRdb re-called the 5' RACE reads with MiXCR, one entry per CDR3 protein. The sample carries hundreds of thousands of distinct CDR3 sequences, 10% to 15% recorded once. Their specific antigens are unknown. Sample: blood, either unsorted or a sorted T cell fraction (not recorded which). All receptors come from a male donor with ankylosing spondylitis.

This clonotype showed up many times. The rearrangement links TRBV5-6 to TRBJ2-3; D perhaps matches TRBD1 (6 bases). The V and J ends lost 4 bases and 0 bases respectively, with 12 bases between them. The CDR3 loop spans 15 amino acids. Germline V lookup: CDR1 SGHDT, CDR2 YYEEEE. The CDR3 loop is CASSIGQPSTDTQYF. The CDR3 nucleotides are TGTGCCAGCAGCATTGGACAGCCTAGCACAGATACGCAGTATTTT.

This clonotype has a handful of counts. This chain connects TRBV7-8 to TRBJ1-1; tentative D call: TRBD1 (5 bases). Trimming pared 1 base from V and 4 bases from J, leaving 16 bases between. The CDR3 totals 16 residues. In germline, CDR1 is SGHVS, CDR2 FQNEAQ. CDR3 region: CASSLGGSGWRTEAFF. DNA of the CDR3: TGTGCCAGCAGCTTAGGGGGTTCAGGGTGGCGCACTGAAGCTTTCTTT.

A few counts support this clonotype. This chain connects TRBV6-5 to TRBJ1-1; D is undetermined. V was cut by 7 bases and J by 5 bases, with 11 bases left in between. Germline V gene data show CDR1 as MNHEY and CDR2 as SVGAGI. This CDR3 contains 12 residues. The chain's CDR3 is CASTSPSTEAFF. In DNA form, the CDR3 reads TGTGCCAGCACTTCGCCCTCGACTGAAGCTTTCTTT.

V gene TRBV5-1 combines with J gene TRBJ2-7, with D perhaps being TRBD1 or TRBD2 (5 bases each). Trimming left V 2 bases short and J 7 bases short, with 16 bases between. The germline CDR1 and CDR2 sequences are SGHRS and YFSETQ. CDR3 size: 14 residues. CDR3 protein: CASSFGDALSEQYF. In DNA form, the CDR3 reads TGCGCCAGCAGCTTCGGGGACGCCCTGAGTGAGCAGTACTTC.

This clonotype showed up just a few times. V usage is TRBV5-1 and J usage is TRBJ2-1; D call uncertain. Trimming took 0 bases from V and 10 from J, leaving 11 bases between them. Germline V lookup: CDR1 SGHRS, CDR2 YFSETQ. This CDR3 spans 13 amino acids. CDR3 sequence (DNA): TGCGCCAGCAGCTTGGAGCCGCCTGGGGAGCAGTTCTTC. It codes for CASSLEPPGEQFF.

V gene TRBV6-1 combines with J gene TRBJ2-7, with 8 bases matching TRBD1. CDR3 length: 15 amino acids. Germline loops: CDR1 MNHNS, CDR2 SASEGT. V lost 5 bases, J lost 0 bases, and 6 bases stayed unmatched. CDR3 in amino acids: CASSPRDRSSYEQYF. CDR3 nucleotides: TGTGCCAGCAGTCCCCGGGACAGGAGCTCCTACGAGCAGTACTTC.

This clonotype was detected many times. This sequence joins TRBV18 and TRBJ2-7; D is perhaps TRBD1 (6 bases). V gave up 3 bases and J gave up 2 bases, with 11 bases separating them. CDR1 is KGHSH and CDR2 is LQKENI in the germline V gene. The CDR3 contains 14 residues. The CDR3 nucleotides are TGTGCCAGCTCACCTCGGACAGCTGCCTACGAGCAGTACTTC. The encoded protein is CASSPRTAAYEQYF.